This T cell receptor beta chain emerged from a study of blood T cell repertoires in COVID-19. Study-level background: T cells, B-cell-depleted T cells, or PBMCs supplied cDNA or gDNA.

TCRdb keeps only in-frame clones here, not all; method: immunoSEQ multiplex PCR. Of roughly 160,000 clones in the sample, around 85% were seen once. V shed 5 bases and J shed 3 bases, with 17 bases lying between them. CDR3 length: 17 amino acids. Per germline, CDR1 LGHNT and CDR2 FRNRAP. The sample was peripheral blood. The J gene is TRBJ1-6, the V gene TRBV12-5; unclear D gene. The TCR comes from a man aged 60 to 69 with acute or convalescent COVID-19. CDR3 in DNA: TGTGCTAGTGGTGCCGCACAGCATACCCTCTATAATTCACCCCTCCACTTT. Protein product: CASGAAQHTLYNSPLHF.